This T cell receptor beta chain is from a study of T cell changes during pregnancy in multiple sclerosis. This clone was picked up one time. The germline V and J ends were trimmed by 0 bases and 0 bases, with 6 bases remaining between them. The CDR3 runs to 15 residues. Germline assignment: CDR1 SGHDT and CDR2 YYEEEE. The table came from immunoSEQ multiplex PCR; TCRdb's copy has only in-frame clones and leaves some out. This table has nearly 50,000 clones, nearly 95% appearing once. The sample here was CD4+ T cells from peripheral blood mononuclear cells, taken in the first trimester of pregnancy. This rearrangement joins TRBV5-6 to TRBJ1-4; D is unclear. The clonotype was recovered from a female donor with multiple sclerosis, enrolled in a pregnancy study. The CDR3 here is CASSLDGATNEKLFF. The CDR3 DNA follows: TGTGCCAGCAGCTTGGACGGAGCAACTAATGAAAAACTGTTTTTT.